The TCR beta chain described here comes from a study of blood T cell repertoires in COVID-19. At the level of the study: COVID-19 samples, acute and convalescent, were from the United States, Italy and Spain.

Seattle-derived patients entered the study during active infection and were followed longitudinally. The CDR3 has 14 residues. The trim removed 0 bases at V and 7 bases at J, leaving 4 bases unmatched. CDR1 and CDR2 from the germline V gene are SGHRS and YFSETQ. The table came from immunoSEQ multiplex PCR; TCRdb's copy has only in-frame clones and leaves some out. The data show about 38,000 clones, with under 90% seen just once and under 2% held by the top ten. This receptor was obtained from a man between 60 and 70 years old with COVID-19, enrolled during active disease. Sequenced input: peripheral blood. The V call is TRBV5-1, the J call TRBJ2-7; 10 nucleotides align to TRBD1. The CDR3 nucleotides read TGCGCCAGCAGCTTGGGACAGGGGGCGAGGGAGCAGTACTTC. Its translation: CASSLGQGAREQYF.